The clone carrying this TCR beta chain was counted at least ten times. Its antigen is not identified. Time point here: patch test 2, 6 weeks after DPC sensitization. Indicated treatment: therapeutic diphenylcyclopropenone sensitization with weekly scalp DPC. Participating donors were patients with alopecia, aged 18 to 70 years, considered appropriate candidates for DPC. Attachment of unique molecular identifiers to individual cDNA molecules was performed in the library. TCRdb redid the calling of the RACE reads with MiXCR, one entry per CDR3 protein. The sample lists 84,000 or so distinct CDR3 sequences; about a tenth were seen once. The data were taken from a study of human T cells and chemical hapten exposure. Overall study context: Mostly female, the patients presented with alopecia areata, totalis or universalis.

The study's findings and limits: Expanded TCRs formed significantly more large CDR3 similarity clusters than controls.

The CDR3 contains 12 residues. Trimming cost V 7 bases and J 5 bases; bases outside gene matches: 7. Germline CDR1 SQVTM, CDR2 ANQGSEA. This specimen was whole blood, taken in connection with sensitization to the hapten diphenylcyclopropenone (DPC). The origin of this receptor is a woman under 40 with alopecia areata. Some clones in this sample may be carry-over from other donors' samples. The chain joins TRBV29-1 to TRBJ1-2, with TRBD1 matching over 7 bases. The CDR3 sequence: CSARTGEYGYTF. The CDR3 nucleotides read TGCAGCGCTCGGACAGGCGAATATGGCTACACCTTC.